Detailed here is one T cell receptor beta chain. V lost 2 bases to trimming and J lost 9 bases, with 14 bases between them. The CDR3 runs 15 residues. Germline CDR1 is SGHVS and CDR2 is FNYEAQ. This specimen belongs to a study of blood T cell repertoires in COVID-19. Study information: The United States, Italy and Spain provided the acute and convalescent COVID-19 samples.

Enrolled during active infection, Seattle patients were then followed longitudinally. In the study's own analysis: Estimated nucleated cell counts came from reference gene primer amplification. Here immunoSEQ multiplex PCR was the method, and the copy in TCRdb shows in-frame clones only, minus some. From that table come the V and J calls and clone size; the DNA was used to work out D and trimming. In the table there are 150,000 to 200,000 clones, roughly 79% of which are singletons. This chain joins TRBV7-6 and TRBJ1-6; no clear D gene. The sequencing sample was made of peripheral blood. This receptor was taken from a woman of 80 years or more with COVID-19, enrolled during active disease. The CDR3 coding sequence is TGTGCCAGCAGCTTAACCCTACCTGGTGGTTCACCCCTCCACTTT. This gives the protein CASSLTLPGGSPLHF. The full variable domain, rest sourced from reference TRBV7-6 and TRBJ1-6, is GAGVSQSPRYKVTKRGQDVALRCDPISGHVSLYWYRQALGQGPEFLTYFNYEAQQDKSGLPNDRFSAERPEGSISTLTIQRTEQRDSAMYRCASSLTLPGGSPLHFGNGTRLTVT.